This T cell receptor (beta chain) was captured by sequencing in a study of cytomegalovirus exposure and HLA in healthy donors. Study-level findings and limits: Upon later analysis, HLA-associated TCR beta chains proved more clonally expanded than other, equally common chains. The authors confirmed in vitro that a few CMV-associated chains were specific for CMV antigens. Accurate predictions that matched the HLA-A and HLA-B alleles of most subjects were reportedly made from TCR beta sequences.

13 Jbeta primers and 60 Vbeta primers were used for the PCR. Repertoires were generated with immunoSEQ multiplex PCR, while TCRdb's copy carries only in-frame clones and drops some. The sample lists 81,000 or so clones, around two thirds occurring once. A word on this clone: Its antigen remains unidentified.

Per the germline V gene, CDR1 is SGHDT and CDR2 is YYEEEE. CDR3 length: 13 residues. V gave up 0 bases and J gave up 4 bases, with 7 bases separating them. The sequenced sample was PBMCs. This sequence was found in a woman in her 30s in good health and CMV-seropositive. The V and J genes are TRBV5-6 and TRBJ2-5; TRBD2 might be the D (5 bases). The CDR3 loop reads CASSLAAGETQYF. Written as DNA, the CDR3 is TGTGCCAGCAGCTTGGCTGCGGGAGAGACCCAGTACTTC.